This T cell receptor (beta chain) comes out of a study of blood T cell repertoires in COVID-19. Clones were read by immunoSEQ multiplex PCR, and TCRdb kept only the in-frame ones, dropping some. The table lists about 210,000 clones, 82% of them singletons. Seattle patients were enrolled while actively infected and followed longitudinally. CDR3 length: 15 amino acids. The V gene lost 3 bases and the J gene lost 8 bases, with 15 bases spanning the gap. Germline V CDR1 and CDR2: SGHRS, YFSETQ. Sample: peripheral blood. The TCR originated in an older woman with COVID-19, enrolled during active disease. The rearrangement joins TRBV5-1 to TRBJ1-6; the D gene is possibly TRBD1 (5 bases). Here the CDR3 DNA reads TGCGCCAGCAGCTGGAGCGGGGGGGAGGATTCACCCCTCCACTTT. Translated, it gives CASSWSGGEDSPLHF.